The clone carrying this T cell receptor beta chain showed up many times. This sample is part of a study of early T cells in non-severe SARS-CoV-2 infection. TCRdb reprocessed the 5' RACE reads with MiXCR, giving one entry per CDR3 protein. Here the sample spans 40,000 to 60,000 distinct CDR3 sequences, about 4.2% being singletons. The sequencing input was whole blood. The receptor comes from an adult who was a healthcare worker with PCR-confirmed SARS-CoV-2 infection or an uninfected control (not recorded which).

CDR3 loop: CASRRDNGGNQPQHF. CDR3 coding DNA: TGTGCCAGCAGAAGGGACAACGGTGGCAATCAGCCCCAGCATTTT. The V call is TRBV6-2 or TRBV6-3, the J call TRBJ1-5; maybe TRBD1 (6 bases). CDR3 length equals 15 residues. Germline CDR1 is MNHEY and CDR2 is SVGEGT. V gave up 6 bases and J gave up 2 bases, with 14 bases separating them.